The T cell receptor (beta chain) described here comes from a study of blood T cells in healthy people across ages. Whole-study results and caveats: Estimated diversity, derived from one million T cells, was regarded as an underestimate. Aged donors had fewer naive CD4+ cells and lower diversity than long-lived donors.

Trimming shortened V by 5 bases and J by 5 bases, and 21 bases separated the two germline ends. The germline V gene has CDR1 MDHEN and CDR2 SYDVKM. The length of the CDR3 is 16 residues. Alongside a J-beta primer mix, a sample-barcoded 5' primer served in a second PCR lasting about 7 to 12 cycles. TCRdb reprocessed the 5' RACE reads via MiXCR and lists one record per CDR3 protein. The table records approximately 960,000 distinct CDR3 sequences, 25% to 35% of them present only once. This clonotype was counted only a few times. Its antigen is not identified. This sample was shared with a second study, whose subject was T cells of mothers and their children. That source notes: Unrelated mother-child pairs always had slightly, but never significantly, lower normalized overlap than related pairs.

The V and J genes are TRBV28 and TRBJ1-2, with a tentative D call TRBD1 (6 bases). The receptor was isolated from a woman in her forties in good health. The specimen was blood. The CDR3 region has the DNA TGTGCCAGCAGTGGGGGGCCGGACAGCCTGGTTTATGGCTACACCTTC. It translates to CASSGGPDSLVYGYTF.